This section outlines one T cell receptor beta chain sequence together with its context. V gave up 8 bases and J gave up 3 bases, with 14 bases separating them. This CDR3 is built from 14 residues. CDR1 and CDR2 (germline): ENHRY, SYGVKD. This sample was included in a study of blood T cell repertoires in COVID-19. Study context: Acute and convalescent COVID-19 samples came from the United States, Italy and Spain. The analysed material was cDNA or gDNA that came from T cells, B-cell-depleted T cells, or PBMCs.

In the source study's methods: Counts of nucleated cells, estimated from reference gene primer amplification, were obtained. TCRdb keeps only in-frame clones here, not all; method: immunoSEQ multiplex PCR. That table gives V, J and clone size, and the DNA gave D and trimming. This sample has 150,000 or so clones; about four fifths occur once, and the top ten carry around 10%. The sample consisted of peripheral blood. This receptor was obtained from a man aged 55 to 70 with active or convalescent COVID-19. The V and J genes are TRBV10-3 and TRBJ2-1; possibly TRBD1 for D (5 bases). Here the CDR3 reads CAISPRELYNEQFF. DNA for the CDR3: TGTGCCATCTCCCCCAGGGAACTCTACAATGAGCAGTTCTTC.